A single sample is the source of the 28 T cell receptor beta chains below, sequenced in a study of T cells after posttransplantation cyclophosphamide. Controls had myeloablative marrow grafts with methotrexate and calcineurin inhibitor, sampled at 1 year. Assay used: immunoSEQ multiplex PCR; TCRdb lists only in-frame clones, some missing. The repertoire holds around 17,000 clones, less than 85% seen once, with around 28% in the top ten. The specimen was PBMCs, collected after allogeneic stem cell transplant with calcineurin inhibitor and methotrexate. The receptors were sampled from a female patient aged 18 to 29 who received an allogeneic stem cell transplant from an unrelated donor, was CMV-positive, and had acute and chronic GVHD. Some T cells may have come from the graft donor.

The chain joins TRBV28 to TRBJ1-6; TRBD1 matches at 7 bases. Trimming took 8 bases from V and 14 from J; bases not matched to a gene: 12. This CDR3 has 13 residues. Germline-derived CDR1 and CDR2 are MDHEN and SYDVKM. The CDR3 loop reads CASGASDRLSLHF. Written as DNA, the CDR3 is TGTGCCAGCGGGGCCTCGGACAGGCTTTCCCTCCACTTT.

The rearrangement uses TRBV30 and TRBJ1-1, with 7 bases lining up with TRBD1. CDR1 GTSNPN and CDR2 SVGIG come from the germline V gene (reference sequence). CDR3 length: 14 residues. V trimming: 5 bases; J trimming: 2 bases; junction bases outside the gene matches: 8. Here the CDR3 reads CAWGAWTGNTEAFF. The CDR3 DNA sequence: TGTGCCTGGGGGGCTTGGACAGGCAACACTGAAGCTTTCTTT.

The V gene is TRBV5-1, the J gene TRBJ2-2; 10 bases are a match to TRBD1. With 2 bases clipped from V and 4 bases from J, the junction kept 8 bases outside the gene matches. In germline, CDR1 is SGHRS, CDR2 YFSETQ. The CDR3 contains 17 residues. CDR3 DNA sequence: TGCGCCAGCAGCTTTATGGTGACAGGGGGCGGCACCGGGGAGCTGTTTTTT. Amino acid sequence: CASSFMVTGGGTGELFF.

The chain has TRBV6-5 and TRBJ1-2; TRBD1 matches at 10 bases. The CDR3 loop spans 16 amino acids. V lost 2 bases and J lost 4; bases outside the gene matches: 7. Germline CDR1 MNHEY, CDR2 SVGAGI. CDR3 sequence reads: CASSYVSGTGVYGYTF. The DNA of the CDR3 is TGTGCCAGCAGTTACGTCTCCGGGACAGGGGTCTATGGCTACACCTTC.

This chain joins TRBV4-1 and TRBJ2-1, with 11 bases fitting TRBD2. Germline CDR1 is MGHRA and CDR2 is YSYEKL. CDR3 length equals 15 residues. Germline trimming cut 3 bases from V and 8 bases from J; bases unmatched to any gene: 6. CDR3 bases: TGCGCCAGCAGCCATCATACTAGCGGGAGTTATGAGCAGTTCTTC. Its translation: CASSHHTSGSYEQFF.

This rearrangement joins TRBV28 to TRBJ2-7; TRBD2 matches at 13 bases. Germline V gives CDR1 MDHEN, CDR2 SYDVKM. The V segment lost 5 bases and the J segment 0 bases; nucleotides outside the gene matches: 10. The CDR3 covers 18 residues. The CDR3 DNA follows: TGTGCCAGCAGTCCAGGGACTAGCGGGAATCCGAGCTCCTACGAGCAGTACTTC. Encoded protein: CASSPGTSGNPSSYEQYF.

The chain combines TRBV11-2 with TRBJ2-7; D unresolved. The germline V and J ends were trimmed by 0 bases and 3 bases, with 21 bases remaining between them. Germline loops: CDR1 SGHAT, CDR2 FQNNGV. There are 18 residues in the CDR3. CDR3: CASSLDWAGTSVSYEQYF. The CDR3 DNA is TGTGCCAGCAGCTTAGATTGGGCAGGTACATCGGTCAGCTACGAGCAGTACTTC.

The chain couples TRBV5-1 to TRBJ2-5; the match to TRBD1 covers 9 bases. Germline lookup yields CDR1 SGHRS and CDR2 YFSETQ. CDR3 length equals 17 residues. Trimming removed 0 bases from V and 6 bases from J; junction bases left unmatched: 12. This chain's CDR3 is CASSLATGGDRAQTQYF. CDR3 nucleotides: TGCGCCAGCAGCTTGGCCACAGGGGGCGATCGGGCGCAGACCCAGTACTTC.

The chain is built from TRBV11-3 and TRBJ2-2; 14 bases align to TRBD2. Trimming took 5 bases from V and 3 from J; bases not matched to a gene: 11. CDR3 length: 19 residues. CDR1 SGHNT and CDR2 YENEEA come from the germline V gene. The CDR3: CASSGRLAGGPGDTGELFF. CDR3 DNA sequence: TGTGCCAGCAGCGGACGACTAGCGGGAGGGCCCGGGGACACCGGGGAGCTGTTTTTT.

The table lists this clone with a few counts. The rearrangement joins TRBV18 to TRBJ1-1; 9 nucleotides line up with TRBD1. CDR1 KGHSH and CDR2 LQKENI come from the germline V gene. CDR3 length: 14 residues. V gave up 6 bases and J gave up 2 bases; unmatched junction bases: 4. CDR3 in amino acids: CASSLQGANTEAFF. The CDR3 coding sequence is TGTGCCAGCTCGCTACAGGGGGCTAACACTGAAGCTTTCTTT.

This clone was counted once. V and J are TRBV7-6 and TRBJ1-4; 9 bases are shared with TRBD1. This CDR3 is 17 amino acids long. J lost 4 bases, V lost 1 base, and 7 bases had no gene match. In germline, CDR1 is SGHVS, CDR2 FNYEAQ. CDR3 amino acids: CASSLGRTGAFNEKLFF. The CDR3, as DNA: TGTGCCAGCAGCTTAGGAAGGACAGGGGCGTTTAATGAAAAACTGTTTTTT.

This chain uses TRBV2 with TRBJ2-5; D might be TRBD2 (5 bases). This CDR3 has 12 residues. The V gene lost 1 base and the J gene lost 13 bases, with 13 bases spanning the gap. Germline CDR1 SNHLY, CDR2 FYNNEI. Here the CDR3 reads CASSEGGPVWYF. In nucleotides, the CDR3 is TGTGCCAGCAGTGAAGGAGGGCCAGTTTGGTACTTC.

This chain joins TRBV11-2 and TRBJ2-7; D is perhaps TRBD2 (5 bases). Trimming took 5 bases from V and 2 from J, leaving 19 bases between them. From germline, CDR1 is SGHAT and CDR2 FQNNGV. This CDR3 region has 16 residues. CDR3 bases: TGTGCCAGCAGCCCTTATACCCTAAGCGGCCCCTACGAGCAGTACTTC. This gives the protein CASSPYTLSGPYEQYF.

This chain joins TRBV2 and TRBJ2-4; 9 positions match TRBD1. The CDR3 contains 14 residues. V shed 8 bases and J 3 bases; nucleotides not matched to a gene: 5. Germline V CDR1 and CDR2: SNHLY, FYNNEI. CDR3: CASSGQGSKNIQYF. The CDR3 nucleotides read TGTGCCAGCTCGGGACAGGGAAGCAAAAACATTCAGTACTTC.

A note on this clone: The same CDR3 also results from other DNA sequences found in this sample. CDR3 amino acids: CAIRAGQGNQPQHF. DNA for the CDR3: TGTGCCATCAGAGCCGGACAGGGGAATCAGCCCCAGCATTTT. The chain has TRBV10-3 and TRBJ1-5; 9 bases line up with TRBD1. J was trimmed by 4 bases and V by 6 bases; bases with no gene match: 4. This CDR3 has 14 residues. From germline, CDR1 is ENHRY and CDR2 SYGVKD.

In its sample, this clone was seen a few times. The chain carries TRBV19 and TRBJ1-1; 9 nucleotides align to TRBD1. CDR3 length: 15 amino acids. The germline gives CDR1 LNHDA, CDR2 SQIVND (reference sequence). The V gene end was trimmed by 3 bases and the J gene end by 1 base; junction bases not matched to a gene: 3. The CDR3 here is CASSIGTGRNTEAFF. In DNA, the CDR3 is TGTGCCAGTAGTATTGGGACAGGGCGGAACACTGAAGCTTTCTTT.

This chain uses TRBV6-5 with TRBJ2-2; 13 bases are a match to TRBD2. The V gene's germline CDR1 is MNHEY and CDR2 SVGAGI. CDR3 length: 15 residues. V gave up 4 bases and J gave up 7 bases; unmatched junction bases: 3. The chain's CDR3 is CASSSGLAGVGELFF. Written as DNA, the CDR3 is TGTGCCAGCAGTTCTGGACTAGCGGGAGTCGGGGAGCTGTTTTTT.

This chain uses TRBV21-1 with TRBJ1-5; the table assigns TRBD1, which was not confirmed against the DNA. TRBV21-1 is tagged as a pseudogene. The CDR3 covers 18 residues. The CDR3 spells CASSIMADSHYSNQPQHF. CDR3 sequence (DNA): TGTGCCAGCAGCATTATGGCGGACAGTCATTATAGCAATCAGCCCCAGCATTTT.

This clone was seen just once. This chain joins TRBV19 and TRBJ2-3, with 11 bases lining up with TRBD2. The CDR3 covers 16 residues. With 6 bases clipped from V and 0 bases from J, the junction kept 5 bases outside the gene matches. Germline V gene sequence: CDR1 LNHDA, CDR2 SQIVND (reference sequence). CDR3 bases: TGTGCCAGTAGCACTAGACTAGCGGGAAGCACAGATACGCAGTATTTT. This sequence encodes CASSTRLAGSTDTQYF.

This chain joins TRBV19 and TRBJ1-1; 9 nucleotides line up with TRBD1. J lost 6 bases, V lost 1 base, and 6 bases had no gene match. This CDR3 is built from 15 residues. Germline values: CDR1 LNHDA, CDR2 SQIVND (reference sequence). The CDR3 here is CASSIADRGRPEAFF. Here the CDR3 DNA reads TGTGCCAGTAGTATAGCGGACAGGGGACGCCCTGAAGCTTTCTTT. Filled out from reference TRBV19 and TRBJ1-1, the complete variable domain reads DGGITQSPKYLFRKEGQNVTLSCEQNLNHDAMYWYRQDPGQGLRLIYYSQIVNDFQKGDIAEGYSVSREKKESFPLTVTSAQKNPTAFYLCASSIADRGRPEAFFGQGTRLTVV.

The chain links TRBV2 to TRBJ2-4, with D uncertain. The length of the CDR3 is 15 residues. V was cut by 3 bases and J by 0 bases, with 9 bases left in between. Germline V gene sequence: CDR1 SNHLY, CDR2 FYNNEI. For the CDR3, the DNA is TGTGCCAGCAGTGATCGGGTCGGAGCCAAAAACATTCAGTACTTC. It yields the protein CASSDRVGAKNIQYF.

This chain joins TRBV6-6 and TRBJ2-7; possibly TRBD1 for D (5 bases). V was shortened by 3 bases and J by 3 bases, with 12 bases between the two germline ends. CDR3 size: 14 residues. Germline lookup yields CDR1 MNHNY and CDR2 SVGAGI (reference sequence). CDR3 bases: TGTGCCAGCAGTTATGCTGGCAGGGACTACGAGCAGTACTTC. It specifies CASSYAGRDYEQYF.

The CDR3 DNA sequence: TGTGCCAGTAGTATACAGGGGAGAGGAGAGACCCAGTACTTC. It specifies CASSIQGRGETQYF. This chain joins TRBV19 and TRBJ2-5; D possibly corresponds to TRBD1 (6 bases). V was shortened by 2 bases and J by 4 bases, with 11 bases between the two germline ends. This CDR3 has 14 residues. Germline CDR1 is LNHDA and CDR2 is SQIVND (reference sequence).

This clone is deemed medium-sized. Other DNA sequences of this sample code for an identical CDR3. In nucleotides, the CDR3 is TGCGCCAGCAGCCAAGAAAGCGGGACGTGGTACTATGGCTACACCTTC. Its translation is CASSQESGTWYYGYTF. The chain recombines TRBV4-1 with TRBJ1-2, with D perhaps TRBD1 (5 bases). V lost 0 bases and J lost 3, with 14 bases in between. This CDR3 comprises 16 residues. The germline gives CDR1 MGHRA, CDR2 YSYEKL.

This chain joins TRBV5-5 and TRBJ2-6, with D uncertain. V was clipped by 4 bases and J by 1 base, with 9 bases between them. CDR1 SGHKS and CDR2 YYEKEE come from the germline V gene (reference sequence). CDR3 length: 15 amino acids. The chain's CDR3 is CASSAFGSGANVLTF. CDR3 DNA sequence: TGTGCCAGCAGCGCATTCGGGTCTGGGGCCAACGTCCTGACTTTC.

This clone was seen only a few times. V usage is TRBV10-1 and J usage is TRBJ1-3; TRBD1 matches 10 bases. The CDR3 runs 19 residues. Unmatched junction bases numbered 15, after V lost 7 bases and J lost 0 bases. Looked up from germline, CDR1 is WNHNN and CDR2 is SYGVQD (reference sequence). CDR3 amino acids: CASTSSGTGALLSGNTIYF. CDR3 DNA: TGCGCCAGCACCTCTTCGGGGACAGGGGCACTCCTCTCTGGAAACACCATATATTTT.

CDR3 DNA: TGTGCCAGCAGCCCCAACAGGGATGAGCATCAGCCCCAGCATTTT. Encoded protein: CASSPNRDEHQPQHF. The rearrangement joins TRBV6-1 to TRBJ1-5; D is perhaps TRBD1 (6 bases). CDR1 and CDR2 (germline): MNHNS, SASEGT. V lost 6 bases to trimming and J lost 5 bases, with 17 bases between them. The CDR3 extends over 15 amino acids.

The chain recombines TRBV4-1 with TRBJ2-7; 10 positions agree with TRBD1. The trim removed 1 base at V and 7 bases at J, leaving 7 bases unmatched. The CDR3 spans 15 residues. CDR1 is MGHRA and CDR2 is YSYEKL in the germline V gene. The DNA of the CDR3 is TGCGCCAGCAGCCAAGGTGCCGGGACAGGGGATGAGCAGTACTTC. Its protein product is CASSQGAGTGDEQYF.